This T cell receptor beta chain derives from a study of prognosis after radiotherapy for stage I lung cancer. Many counts were recorded for this clonotype. The target antigen is unknown. On CT and PET/CT, all patients were node-negative, and none had prior chemotherapy, radiotherapy or other malignancies. Multiplex PCR, run in two rounds, amplified TCR beta CDR3 from genomic DNA. Round one of PCR was performed, and it used primers specific to each TRBV and TRBJ gene. As the PCR entered its second round, universal primers were used. TCRdb re-analysed the multiplex PCR reads in MiXCR, keeping a single row per CDR3 protein. Of over 12,000 distinct CDR3 sequences listed, 25% to 30% were seen once; the top ten hold 10% to 13%. General observations from the study: Some patients went on to develop distant metastases. Their Shannon entropy after stereotactic body radiation therapy was lower, and its change from baseline was also lower.

The sequence was collected from a donor at least 50 years old with non-small cell lung cancer. The sample was PBMCs, taken before or after stereotactic body radiation therapy (not recorded which).

This CDR3 is CASSPGPARGEKLFF. CDR3 bases: TGCGCCAGCAGCCCCGGACCGGCTCGGGGTGAAAAACTGTTTTTT. This sequence joins TRBV4-1 and TRBJ1-4; D uncertain. V shed 4 bases and J shed 7 bases, with 16 bases lying between them. CDR1 and CDR2 from the germline V gene are MGHRA and YSYEKL. The CDR3 runs 15 residues.